This note documents a single TCR beta chain sequence. Its matching antigen is unknown. The CDR3 spans 15 residues. Trimming took off 6 bases at V and 7 bases at J, with 21 bases between the two ends. Germline V gives CDR1 SGHAT, CDR2 FQNNGV. It was with 60 Vbeta and 13 Jbeta primers that the PCR ran. Data came from immunoSEQ multiplex PCR; TCRdb stores just in-frame clones and leaves some out. Here the sample spans about 160,000 clones, roughly 80% being singletons. This record belongs to a study of cytomegalovirus exposure and HLA in healthy donors. Healthy people donating bone marrow made up the donors. Study-level points and caveats: CMV antigen specificity was confirmed in vitro for a few CMV-associated chains.

Sequencing used PBMCs. This chain links TRBV11-2 with TRBJ2-5; D is perhaps TRBD2 (6 bases). This TCR was sampled from a young man in good health and CMV-seropositive. In DNA, the CDR3 is TGTGCCAGCAGTCACTCGGGACTGCCCCAGGGGACCCAGTACTTC. As protein: CASSHSGLPQGTQYF.